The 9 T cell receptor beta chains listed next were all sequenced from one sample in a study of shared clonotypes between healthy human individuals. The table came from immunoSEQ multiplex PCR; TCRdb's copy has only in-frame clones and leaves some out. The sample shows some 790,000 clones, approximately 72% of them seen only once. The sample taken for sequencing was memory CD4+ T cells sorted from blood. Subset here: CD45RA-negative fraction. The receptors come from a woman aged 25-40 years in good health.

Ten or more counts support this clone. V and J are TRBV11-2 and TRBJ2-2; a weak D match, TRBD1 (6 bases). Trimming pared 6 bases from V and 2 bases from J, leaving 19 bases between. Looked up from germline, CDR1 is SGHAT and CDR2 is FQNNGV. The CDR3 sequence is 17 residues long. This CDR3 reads CASRLGTWTPNTGELFF. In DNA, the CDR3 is TGTGCCAGCAGACTAGGGACATGGACCCCTAACACCGGGGAGCTGTTTTTT. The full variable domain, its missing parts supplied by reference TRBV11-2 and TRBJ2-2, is EAGVAQSPRYKIIEKRQSVAFWCNPISGHATLYWYQQILGQGPKLLIQFQNNGVVDDSQLPKDRFSAERLKGVDSTLKIQPAKLEDSAVYLCASRLGTWTPNTGELFFGEGSRLTVL.

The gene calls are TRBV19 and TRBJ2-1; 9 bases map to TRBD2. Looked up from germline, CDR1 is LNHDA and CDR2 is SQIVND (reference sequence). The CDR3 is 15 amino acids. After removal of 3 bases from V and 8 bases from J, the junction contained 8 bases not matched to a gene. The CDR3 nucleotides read TGTGCCAGTAGTATCTGGGTAGCGGGAGTTGATGAGCAGTTCTTC. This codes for CASSIWVAGVDEQFF. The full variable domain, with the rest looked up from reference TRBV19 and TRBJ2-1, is DGGITQSPKYLFRKEGQNVTLSCEQNLNHDAMYWYRQDPGQGLRLIYYSQIVNDFQKGDIAEGYSVSREKKESFPLTVTSAQKNPTAFYLCASSIWVAGVDEQFFGPGTRLTVL.

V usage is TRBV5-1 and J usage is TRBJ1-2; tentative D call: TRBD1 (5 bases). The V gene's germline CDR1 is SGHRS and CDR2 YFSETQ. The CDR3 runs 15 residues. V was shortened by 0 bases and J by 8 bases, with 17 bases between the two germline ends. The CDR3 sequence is CASSLDGQGLDGYTF. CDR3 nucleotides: TGCGCCAGCAGCTTGGATGGGCAGGGATTAGACGGCTACACCTTC.

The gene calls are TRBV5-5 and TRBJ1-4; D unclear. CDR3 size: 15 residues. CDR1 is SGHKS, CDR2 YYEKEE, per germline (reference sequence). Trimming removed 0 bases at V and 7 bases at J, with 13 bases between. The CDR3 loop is CASSLAPATSEKLFF. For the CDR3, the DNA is TGTGCCAGCAGCTTGGCGCCAGCGACGAGTGAAAAACTGTTTTTT.

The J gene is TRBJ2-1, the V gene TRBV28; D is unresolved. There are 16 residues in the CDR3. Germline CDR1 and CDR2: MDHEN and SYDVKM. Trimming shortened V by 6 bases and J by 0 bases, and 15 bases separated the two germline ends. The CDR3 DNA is TGTGCCAGCAGGGGTGCCACCTATAGCTCCTACAATGAGCAGTTCTTC. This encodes CASRGATYSSYNEQFF. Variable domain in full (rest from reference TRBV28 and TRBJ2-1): DVKVTQSSRYLVKRTGEKVFLECVQDMDHENMFWYRQDPGLGLRLIYFSYDVKMKEKGDIPEGYSVSREKKERFSLILESASTNQTSMYLCASRGATYSSYNEQFFGPGTRLTVL.

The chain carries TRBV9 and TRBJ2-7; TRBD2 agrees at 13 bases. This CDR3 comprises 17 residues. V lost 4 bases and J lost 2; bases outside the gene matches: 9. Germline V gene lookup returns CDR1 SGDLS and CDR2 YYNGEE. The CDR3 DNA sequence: TGTGCCAGCAGCTCAGGACTAGCGGGAGTAGGTCCCTACGAGCAGTACTTC. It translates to CASSSGLAGVGPYEQYF.

CDR3 amino acids: CASSQYRLGGEKLFF. CDR3 sequence (DNA): TGTGCCAGCAGCCAATACCGGTTGGGTGGTGAAAAACTGTTTTTT. V usage is TRBV27 and J usage is TRBJ1-4; D is unresolved. The CDR3 runs to 15 residues. Germline CDR1 is MNHEY and CDR2 is SMNVEV (reference sequence). Trimming removed 6 bases from V and 7 bases from J, with 18 bases in between.

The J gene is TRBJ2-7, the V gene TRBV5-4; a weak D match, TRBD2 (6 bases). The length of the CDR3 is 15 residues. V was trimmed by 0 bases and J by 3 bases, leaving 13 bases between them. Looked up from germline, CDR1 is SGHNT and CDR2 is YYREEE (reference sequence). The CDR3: CASSLGAGRVYEQYF. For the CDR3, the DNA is TGTGCCAGCAGCTTGGGGGCGGGAAGGGTCTACGAGCAGTACTTC.

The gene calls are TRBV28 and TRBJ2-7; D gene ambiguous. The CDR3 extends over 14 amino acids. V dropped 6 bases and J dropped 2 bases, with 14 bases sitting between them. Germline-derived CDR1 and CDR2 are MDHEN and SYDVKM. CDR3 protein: CASRPHGATYEQYF. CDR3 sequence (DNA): TGTGCCAGCAGACCGCATGGAGCGACCTACGAGCAGTACTTC.